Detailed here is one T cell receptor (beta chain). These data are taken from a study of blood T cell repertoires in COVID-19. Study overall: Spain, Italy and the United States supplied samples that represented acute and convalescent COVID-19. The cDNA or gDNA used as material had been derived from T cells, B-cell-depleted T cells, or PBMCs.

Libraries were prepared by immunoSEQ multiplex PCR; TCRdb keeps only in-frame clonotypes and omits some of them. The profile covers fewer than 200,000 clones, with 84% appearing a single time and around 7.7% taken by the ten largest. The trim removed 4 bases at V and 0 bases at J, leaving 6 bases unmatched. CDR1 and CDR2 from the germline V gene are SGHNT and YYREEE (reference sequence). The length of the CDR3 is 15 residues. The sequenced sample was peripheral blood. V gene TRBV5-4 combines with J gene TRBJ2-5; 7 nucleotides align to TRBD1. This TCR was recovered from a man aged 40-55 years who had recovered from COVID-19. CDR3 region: CASSTQTGYQETQYF. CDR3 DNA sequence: TGTGCCAGCAGCACTCAGACAGGGTACCAAGAGACCCAGTACTTC.